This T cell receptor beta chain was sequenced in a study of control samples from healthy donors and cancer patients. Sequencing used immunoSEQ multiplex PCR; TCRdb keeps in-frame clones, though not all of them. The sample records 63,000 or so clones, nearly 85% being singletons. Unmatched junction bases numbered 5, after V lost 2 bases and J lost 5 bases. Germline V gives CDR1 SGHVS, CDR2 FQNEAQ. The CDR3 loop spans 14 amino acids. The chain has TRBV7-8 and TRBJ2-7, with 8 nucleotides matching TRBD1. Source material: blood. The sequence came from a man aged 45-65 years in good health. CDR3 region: CASSLFDRGHEQYF. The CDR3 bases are TGTGCCAGCAGCTTATTTGACAGGGGCCACGAGCAGTACTTC. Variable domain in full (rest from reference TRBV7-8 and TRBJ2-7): GAGVSQSPRYKVAKRGQDVALRCDPISGHVSLFWYQQALGQGPEFLTYFQNEAQLDKSGLPSDRFFAERPEGSVSTLKIQRTQQEDSAVYLCASSLFDRGHEQYFGPGTRLTVT.